This T cell receptor beta chain was sequenced during a study of response to subunit inactivated influenza vaccine. In its sample, this clonotype was seen a few times. The CDR3 has 15 amino acids. The J segment lost 11 bases and the V segment lost 0 bases, leaving 6 bases of the junction unmatched. Germline lookup yields CDR1 SGHRS and CDR2 YFSETQ. TCRdb recomputed calls from the RT-PCR reads with MiXCR, one row per CDR3 protein. The sample carries about 570,000 distinct CDR3 sequences, about 11% recorded once. Separately, the same data were catalogued under a study of T cells expressing NK-cell markers. From that paper: 5'RACE template switching built TCR beta cDNA with unique molecular identifiers. Among the eight sequenced donors, seven tested HCMV-seropositive and one tested seronegative. Several donors' CD3+CD56-NKG2C+ cells were dominated by the same clonotypes.

V gene TRBV5-1 combines with J gene TRBJ1-6, with 9 bases aligning to TRBD1. This clonotype was obtained from a man aged 50-59 years who received an inactivated influenza vaccine. This sample comprised PBMCs from blood, obtained on the day of vaccination. CDR3 DNA: TGCGCCAGCAGCTTGGATACAGGGGGCCTCACACCCCTCCACTTT. Translated, it gives CASSLDTGGLTPLHF.